A selection of T cell receptor beta chains follows, all from one sample in a study of T cells expressing NK-cell markers. TCRdb re-called the 5' RACE reads and catalogs CDR3 proteins one per entry, DNA excluded. Listed are 300,000 to 450,000 distinct CDR3 sequences; over 4% falls within the top ten. Material: blood T cells: a sorted CD56 or NKG2C T cell subset, CD4+ or CD8+ T cells, or bulk PBMC T cells (not recorded which). These TCRs come from a man aged 18 to 69 in good health. Both conserved end residues are part of each CDR3.

TRBV7-8	TRBJ2-1	CASSLGIGAGVYNEQFF
TRBV7-3	TRBJ2-1	CASSSSGGLGNEQFF
TRBV7-8	TRBJ2-1	CASSRTRGRGHEQFF
TRBV18	TRBJ2-7	CASSPISSGEQYF
TRBV4-1	TRBJ2-7	CASSQVSPSYEQYF
TRBV24-1	TRBJ2-7	CATRPGQTTYEQYF
TRBV12-3/TRBV12-4	TRBJ2-7	CASSPFTGARYEQYF
TRBV10-3	TRBJ2-3	CAISDPGRSDTQYF
TRBV15	TRBJ2-1	CATSRLGVPYNEQFF
TRBV5-1	TRBJ2-3	CASSLAGAGMDTQYF
TRBV2	TRBJ2-5	CASSDLGWQGEETQYF
TRBV29-1	TRBJ1-4	CSAANRGEKLFF
TRBV28	TRBJ2-5	CASRISDRGYQETQYF
TRBV7-9	TRBJ2-1	CASSLTGRGAYNEQFF
TRBV10-3	TRBJ2-3	CAISEGAPPDTQYF
TRBV7-8	TRBJ2-7	CASSPATRGELSGRQYF
TRBV11-2	TRBJ2-5	CASSLEAGPATQYF
TRBV25-1	TRBJ2-3	CASSEGLSTDTQYF
TRBV5-1	TRBJ2-1	CASSFEGILAGQSGEQFF
TRBV3-1	TRBJ1-2	CASSQGSGSRGYTF
TRBV11-1	TRBJ1-5	CASSSQSNQPQHF
TRBV11-2	TRBJ2-1	CASSFDTGAEQFF
TRBV4-2	TRBJ2-2	CASSLKGANTGELFF
TRBV12-3/TRBV12-4	TRBJ1-6	CASSSLGPGQGNSPLHF
TRBV11-2	TRBJ2-7	CASSPNPSGGVYEQYF
TRBV7-2	TRBJ2-5	CASSLALGTWETQYF
TRBV29-1	TRBJ2-7	CSVGKGAGAYEQYF
TRBV18	TRBJ2-7	CASSRSGTSEDEQYF
TRBV5-5	TRBJ1-6	CASSNRGPNSPLHF
TRBV29-1	TRBJ1-2	CSAHEGSYGYTF
TRBV20-1	TRBJ2-7	CSARGVQGGGFLEQYF
TRBV10-3	TRBJ1-2	CAISESGGLYGYTF
TRBV6-6	TRBJ1-5	CASSPDRAQPQHF
TRBV7-8	TRBJ2-7	CASSLGWGYSYEQYF
TRBV18	TRBJ2-1	CASSAGQGLIEQFF
TRBV4-2	TRBJ2-3	CASSQAPIVWMDTQYF
TRBV11-2	TRBJ1-4	CASSLGQVEKLFF
TRBV5-6	TRBJ2-5	CASSLAGHHGRETQYF
TRBV20-1	TRBJ1-1	CSARKAGSNTEAFF
TRBV25-1	TRBJ1-1	CASSEFGRGRTEAFF
TRBV30	TRBJ2-2	CAWSRRLAGGPGPGELFF
TRBV27	TRBJ1-6	CASSSLGPLHF
TRBV5-1	TRBJ1-1	CASSFMGGRETEAFF
TRBV14	TRBJ1-1	CASSHLALFTEAFF
TRBV10-3	TRBJ1-1	CAIKVSGHMNTEAFF
TRBV5-1	TRBJ2-3	CASSSTITGPSTDTQYF
TRBV23-1	TRBJ1-5	CASSRGQGASNSNQPQHF
TRBV20-1	TRBJ2-1	CSAREPRGNPRNEQFF
TRBV7-9	TRBJ2-7	CASSPLSTSYEQYF
TRBV5-1	TRBJ2-2	CASSLTPFGGGELFF
TRBV2	TRBJ1-5	CASSELTGFSDQPQHF
TRBV6-2/TRBV6-3	TRBJ2-3	CASSYFDTQDTQYF
TRBV29-1	TRBJ1-2	CSGGGTFGYTF
TRBV2	TRBJ1-1	CASKLGGLNTEAFF
TRBV12-3/TRBV12-4	TRBJ1-2	CASSQGQGYGYTF